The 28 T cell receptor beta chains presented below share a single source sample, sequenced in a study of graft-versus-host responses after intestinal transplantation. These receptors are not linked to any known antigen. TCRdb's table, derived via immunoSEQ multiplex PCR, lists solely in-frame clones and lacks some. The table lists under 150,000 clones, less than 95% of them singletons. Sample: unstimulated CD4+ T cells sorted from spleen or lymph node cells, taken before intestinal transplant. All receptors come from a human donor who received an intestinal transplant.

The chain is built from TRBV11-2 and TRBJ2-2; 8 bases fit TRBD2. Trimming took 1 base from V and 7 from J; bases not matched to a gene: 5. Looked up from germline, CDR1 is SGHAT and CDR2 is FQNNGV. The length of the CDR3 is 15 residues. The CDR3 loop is CASSLATGGVGELFF. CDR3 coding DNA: TGTGCCAGCAGCTTAGCAACGGGAGGGGTCGGGGAGCTGTTTTTT.

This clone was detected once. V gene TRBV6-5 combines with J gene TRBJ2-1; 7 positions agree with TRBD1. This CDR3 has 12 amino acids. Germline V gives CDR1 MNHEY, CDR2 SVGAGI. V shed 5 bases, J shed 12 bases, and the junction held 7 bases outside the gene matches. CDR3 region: CASSHRQGGQFF. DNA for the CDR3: TGTGCCAGCAGTCACCGACAGGGCGGGCAGTTCTTC.

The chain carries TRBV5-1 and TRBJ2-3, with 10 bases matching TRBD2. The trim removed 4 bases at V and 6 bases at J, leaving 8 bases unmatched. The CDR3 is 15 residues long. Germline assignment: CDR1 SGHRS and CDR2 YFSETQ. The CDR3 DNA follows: TGCGCCAGCAGCGGGCTAGCGGGAGTCGGGGATACGCAGTATTTT. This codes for CASSGLAGVGDTQYF.

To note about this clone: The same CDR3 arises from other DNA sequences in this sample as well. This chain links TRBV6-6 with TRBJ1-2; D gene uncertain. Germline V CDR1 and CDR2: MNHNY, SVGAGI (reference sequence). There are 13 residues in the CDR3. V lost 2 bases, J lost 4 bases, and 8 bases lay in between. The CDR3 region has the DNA TGTGCCAGCAGTTACGGCGGCGGCTATGGCTACACCTTC. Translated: CASSYGGGYGYTF.

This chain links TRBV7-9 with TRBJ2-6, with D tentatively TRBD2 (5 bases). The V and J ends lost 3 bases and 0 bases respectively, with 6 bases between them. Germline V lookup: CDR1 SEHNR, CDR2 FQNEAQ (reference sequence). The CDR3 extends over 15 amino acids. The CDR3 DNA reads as TGTGCCAGCAGCTTGCGGGTCTCTGGGGCCAACGTCCTGACTTTC. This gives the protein CASSLRVSGANVLTF.

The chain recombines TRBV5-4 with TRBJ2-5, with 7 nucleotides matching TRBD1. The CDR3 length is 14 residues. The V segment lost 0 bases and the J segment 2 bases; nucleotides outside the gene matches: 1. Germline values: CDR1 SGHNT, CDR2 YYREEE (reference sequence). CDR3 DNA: TGTGCCAGCAGCTTGGAGGACAGGCAAGAGACCCAGTACTTC. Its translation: CASSLEDRQETQYF.

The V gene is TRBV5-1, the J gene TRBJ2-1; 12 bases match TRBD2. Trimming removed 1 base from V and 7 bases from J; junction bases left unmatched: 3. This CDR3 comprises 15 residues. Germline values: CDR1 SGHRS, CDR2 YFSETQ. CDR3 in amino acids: CASSLTSGRSNEQFF. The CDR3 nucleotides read TGCGCCAGCAGCTTGACTAGCGGGAGGTCAAATGAGCAGTTCTTC.

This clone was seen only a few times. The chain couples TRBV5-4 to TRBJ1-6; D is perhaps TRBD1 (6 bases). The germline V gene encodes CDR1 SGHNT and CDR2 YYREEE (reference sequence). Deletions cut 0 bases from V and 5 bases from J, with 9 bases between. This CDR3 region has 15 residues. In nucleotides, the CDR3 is TGTGCCAGCAGCTTGGCTCAGGGGAATAATTCACCCCTCCACTTT. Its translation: CASSLAQGNNSPLHF.

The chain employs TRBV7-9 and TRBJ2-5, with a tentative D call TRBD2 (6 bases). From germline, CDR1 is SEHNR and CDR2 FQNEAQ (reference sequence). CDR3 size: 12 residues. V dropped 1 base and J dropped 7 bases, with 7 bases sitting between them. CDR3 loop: CASSLVGGTQYF. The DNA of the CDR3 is TGTGCCAGCAGCTTAGTCGGGGGGACCCAGTACTTC.

The CDR3 region has the DNA TGTGCCAGCAGTCGTCAGGGGGACACTGAAGCTTTCTTT. Encoded protein: CASSRQGDTEAFF. The J gene is TRBJ1-1, the V gene TRBV6-5; the match to TRBD1 covers 7 bases. The germline gives CDR1 MNHEY, CDR2 SVGAGI. This CDR3 has 13 residues. V trimming: 5 bases; J trimming: 3 bases; junction bases outside the gene matches: 3.

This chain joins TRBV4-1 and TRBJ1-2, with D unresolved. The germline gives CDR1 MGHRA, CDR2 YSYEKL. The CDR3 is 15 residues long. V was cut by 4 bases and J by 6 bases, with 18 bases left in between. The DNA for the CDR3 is TGCGCCAGCAGCCCCAGGTCCTATGGGCCAGATGGCTACACCTTC. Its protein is CASSPRSYGPDGYTF.

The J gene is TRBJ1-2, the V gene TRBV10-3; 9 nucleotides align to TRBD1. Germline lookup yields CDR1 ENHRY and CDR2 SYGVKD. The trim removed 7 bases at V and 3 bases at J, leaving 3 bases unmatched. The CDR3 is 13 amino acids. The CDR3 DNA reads TGTGCCATCAAGGGACAGGGAGACTATGGCTACACCTTC. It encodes CAIKGQGDYGYTF.

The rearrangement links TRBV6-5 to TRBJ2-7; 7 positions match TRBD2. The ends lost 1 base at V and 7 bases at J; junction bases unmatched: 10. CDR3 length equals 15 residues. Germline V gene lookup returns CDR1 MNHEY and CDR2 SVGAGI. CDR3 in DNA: TGTGCCAGCAGTTACTTAAGCGGGGCCGCGGGGGAGCAGTACTTC. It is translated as CASSYLSGAAGEQYF.

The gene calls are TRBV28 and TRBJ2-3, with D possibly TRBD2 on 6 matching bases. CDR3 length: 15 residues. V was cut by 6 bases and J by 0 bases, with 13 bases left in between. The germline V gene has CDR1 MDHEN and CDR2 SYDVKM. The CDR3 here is CASSPGGESTDTQYF. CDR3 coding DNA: TGTGCCAGCAGCCCCGGAGGGGAAAGCACAGATACGCAGTATTTT.

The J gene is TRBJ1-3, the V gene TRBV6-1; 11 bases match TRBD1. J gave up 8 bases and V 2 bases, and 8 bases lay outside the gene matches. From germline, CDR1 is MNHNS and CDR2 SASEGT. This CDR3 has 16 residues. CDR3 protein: CASSERGQGAQHTIYF. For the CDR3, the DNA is TGTGCCAGCAGTGAAAGAGGACAGGGGGCACAACACACCATATATTTT.

The CDR3 is CAWSPPNDRAFGYTF. The DNA for the CDR3 is TGTGCCTGGAGTCCCCCGAATGACAGGGCCTTCGGGTACACCTTC. The chain joins TRBV30 to TRBJ1-2; 7 bases match TRBD1. The J segment lost 11 bases and the V segment lost 2 bases, leaving 17 bases of the junction unmatched. The germline V gene encodes CDR1 GTSNPN and CDR2 SVGIG (reference sequence). This CDR3 has 15 amino acids.

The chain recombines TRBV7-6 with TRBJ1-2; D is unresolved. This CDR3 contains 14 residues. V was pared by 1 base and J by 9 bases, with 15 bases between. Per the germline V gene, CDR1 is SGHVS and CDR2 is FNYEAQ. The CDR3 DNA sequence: TGTGCCAGCAGCTTAGGAGGGAAACCGAGCCGCTACACCTTC. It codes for CASSLGGKPSRYTF. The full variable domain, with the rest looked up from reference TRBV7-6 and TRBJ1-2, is GAGVSQSPRYKVTKRGQDVALRCDPISGHVSLYWYRQALGQGPEFLTYFNYEAQQDKSGLPNDRFSAERPEGSISTLTIQRTEQRDSAMYRCASSLGGKPSRYTFGSGTRLTVV.

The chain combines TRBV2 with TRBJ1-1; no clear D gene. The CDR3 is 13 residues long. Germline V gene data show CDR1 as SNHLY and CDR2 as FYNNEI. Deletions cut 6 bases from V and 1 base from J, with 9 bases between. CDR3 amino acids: CASRRNPNTEAFF. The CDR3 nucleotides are TGTGCCAGCAGGAGGAACCCGAACACTGAAGCTTTCTTT.

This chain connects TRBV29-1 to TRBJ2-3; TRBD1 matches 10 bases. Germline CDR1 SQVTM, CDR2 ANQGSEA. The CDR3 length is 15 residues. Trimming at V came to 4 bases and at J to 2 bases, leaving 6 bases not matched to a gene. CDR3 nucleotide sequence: TGCAGCGTTGCCGGGACAGGGGATTCCACAGATACGCAGTATTTT. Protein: CSVAGTGDSTDTQYF.

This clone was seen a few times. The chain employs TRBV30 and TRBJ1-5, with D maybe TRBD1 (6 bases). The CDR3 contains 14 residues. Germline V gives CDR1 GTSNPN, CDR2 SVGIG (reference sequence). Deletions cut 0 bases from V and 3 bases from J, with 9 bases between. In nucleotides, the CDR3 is TGTGCCTGGAGTGTGAACAGGGTCAATCAGCCCCAGCATTTT. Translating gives CAWSVNRVNQPQHF.

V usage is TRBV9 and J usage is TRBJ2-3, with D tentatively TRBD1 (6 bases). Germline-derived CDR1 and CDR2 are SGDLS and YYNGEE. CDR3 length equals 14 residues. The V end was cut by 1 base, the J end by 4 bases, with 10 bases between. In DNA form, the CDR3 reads TGTGCCAGCAGCGTAACAGGGCACCCAGATACGCAGTATTTT. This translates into CASSVTGHPDTQYF.

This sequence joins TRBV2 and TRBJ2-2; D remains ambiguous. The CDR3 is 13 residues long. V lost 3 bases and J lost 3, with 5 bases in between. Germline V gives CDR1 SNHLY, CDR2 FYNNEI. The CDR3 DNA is TGTGCCAGCAGTGAGCACTACACCGGGGAGCTGTTTTTT. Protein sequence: CASSEHYTGELFF. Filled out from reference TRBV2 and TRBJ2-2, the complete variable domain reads EPEVTQTPSHQVTQMGQEVILRCVPISNHLYFYWYRQILGQKVEFLVSFYNNEISEKSEIFDDQFSVERPDGSNFTLKIRSTKLEDSAMYFCASSEHYTGELFFGEGSRLTVL.

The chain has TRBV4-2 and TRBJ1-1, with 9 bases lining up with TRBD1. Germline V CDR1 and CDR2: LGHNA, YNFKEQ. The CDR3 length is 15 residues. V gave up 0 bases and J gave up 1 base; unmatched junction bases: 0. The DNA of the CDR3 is TGTGCCAGCAGCCAAGAGGGACAGGGGAACACTGAAGCTTTCTTT. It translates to CASSQEGQGNTEAFF.

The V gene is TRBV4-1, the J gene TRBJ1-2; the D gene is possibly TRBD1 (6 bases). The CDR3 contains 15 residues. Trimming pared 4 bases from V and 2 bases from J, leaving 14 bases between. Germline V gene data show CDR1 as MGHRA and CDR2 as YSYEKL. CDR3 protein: CASSLTWTVNYGYTF. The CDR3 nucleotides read TGCGCCAGCAGCCTAACCTGGACAGTAAACTATGGCTACACCTTC.

The CDR3 loop reads CASSGPGANTGELFF. In DNA, the CDR3 is TGCGCCAGCAGTGGTCCGGGGGCGAACACCGGGGAGCTGTTTTTT. The chain carries TRBV5-1 and TRBJ2-2; a possible D gene is TRBD2 (6 bases). The CDR3 sequence is 15 residues long. V was clipped by 5 bases and J by 0 bases, with 11 bases between them. Germline CDR1 SGHRS, CDR2 YFSETQ.

The CDR3 region has the DNA TGCGCCAGCAGTCGAGGGGGCGTATTTGAAAAACTGTTTTTT. Translation: CASSRGGVFEKLFF. V gene TRBV4-1 combines with J gene TRBJ1-4; 7 positions match TRBD1. The CDR3 covers 14 residues. The ends lost 6 bases at V and 7 bases at J; junction bases unmatched: 8. Germline V gene lookup returns CDR1 MGHRA and CDR2 YSYEKL.

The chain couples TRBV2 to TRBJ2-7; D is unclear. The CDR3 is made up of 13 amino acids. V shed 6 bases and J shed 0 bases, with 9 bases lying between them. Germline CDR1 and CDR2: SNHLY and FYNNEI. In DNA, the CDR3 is TGTGCCAGCAGGAGAGACACCTCCTACGAGCAGTACTTC. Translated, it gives CASRRDTSYEQYF.

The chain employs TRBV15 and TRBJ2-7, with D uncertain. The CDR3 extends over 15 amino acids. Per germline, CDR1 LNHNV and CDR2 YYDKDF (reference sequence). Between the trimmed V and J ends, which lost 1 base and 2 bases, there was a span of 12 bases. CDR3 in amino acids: CATSRAPPLAYEQYF. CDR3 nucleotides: TGTGCCACCAGCAGAGCCCCCCCACTTGCCTACGAGCAGTACTTC.